Listed here are 13 T cell receptor beta chains from one sample, sequenced in a study of cytomegalovirus exposure and HLA in healthy donors. A multiplex PCR was run with 60 Vbeta primers and 13 Jbeta primers. Sequenced by immunoSEQ multiplex PCR; TCRdb stores in-frame clones only, minus some. The sample shows tens of thousands of clones, around 76% of them seen only once. The sequencing sample was made of PBMCs. These receptors came from a man aged 35 to 55 in good health and CMV-seronegative.

The CDR3 nucleotides read TGTGCCAGCAGTGACAGAGACTCGGATGGCTACACCTTC. This sequence encodes CASSDRDSDGYTF. This chain joins TRBV6-4 and TRBJ1-2; D ambiguous. V was shortened by 2 bases and J by 6 bases, with 10 bases between the two germline ends. The CDR3 is made up of 13 amino acids. CDR1 and CDR2 from the germline V gene are MRHNA and SNTAGT.

The chain links TRBV19 to TRBJ1-1; 8 bases are shared with TRBD1. The CDR3 length is 16 residues. Germline trimming cut 5 bases from V and 5 bases from J; bases unmatched to any gene: 13. CDR1 LNHDA and CDR2 SQIVND come from the germline V gene (reference sequence). The CDR3 region has the DNA TGTGCCAGTAGTGCTCGGACAGGGCAGGTGGGTACTGAAGCTTTCTTT. This codes for CASSARTGQVGTEAFF.

This clone appeared a single time. The genes are TRBV11-2 and TRBJ2-5; 13 nucleotides line up with TRBD2. This CDR3 has 15 amino acids. The V and J ends lost 3 bases and 9 bases, in that order; junction bases with no gene match: 7. The germline V gene has CDR1 SGHAT and CDR2 FQNNGV. CDR3 in amino acids: CASSFTSGGGSAQYF. CDR3 DNA: TGTGCCAGCAGCTTCACTAGCGGGGGGGGATCGGCCCAGTACTTC.

This clone was recorded only once. The chain couples TRBV7-9 to TRBJ2-7, with 7 bases lining up with TRBD2. The V segment lost 6 bases and the J segment 5 bases; nucleotides outside the gene matches: 16. The CDR3 runs 16 residues. Germline V gene lookup returns CDR1 SEHNR and CDR2 FQNEAQ (reference sequence). The CDR3, as DNA: TGTGCCAGCAGGACCGGGGTGGGAGGGACCTGGGACGAGCAGTACTTC. Translating it yields CASRTGVGGTWDEQYF. The whole variable domain, filled in from reference TRBV7-9 and TRBJ2-7, reads DTGVSQNPRHKITKRGQNVTFRCDPISEHNRLYWYRQTLGQGPEFLTYFQNEAQLEKSRLLSDRFSAERPKGSFSTLEIQRTEQGDSAMYLCASRTGVGGTWDEQYFGPGTRLTVT.

The chain joins TRBV28 to TRBJ1-2, with TRBD1 as a possible D gene (6 bases). The CDR3 is 14 residues long. Germline V gene data show CDR1 as MDHEN and CDR2 as SYDVKM. With 3 bases removed from V and 5 bases from J, the gap between germline ends came to 13 bases. CDR3 DNA: TGTGCCAGCAGTTTGGCACAGGGACCTTATGGCTACACCTTC. Translating gives CASSLAQGPYGYTF.

The rearrangement links TRBV30 to TRBJ1-4; D is possibly TRBD1 (6 bases). The germline V and J ends were trimmed by 5 bases and 7 bases, with 17 bases remaining between them. The CDR3 runs 14 residues. Germline lookup yields CDR1 GTSNPN and CDR2 SVGIG (reference sequence). CDR3 residues: CAWGRGGGGEKLFF. The CDR3 DNA reads TGTGCCTGGGGCCGGGGGGGCGGAGGTGAAAAACTGTTTTTT.

The J gene is TRBJ2-1, the V gene TRBV5-5, with D unresolved. This CDR3 spans 17 amino acids. The ends were cut back, 1 base at V and 0 bases at J, with 14 bases in the middle. Germline V gene data show CDR1 as SGHKS and CDR2 as YYEKEE (reference sequence). CDR3 DNA: TGTGCCAGCAGCTTGTCTCCCGGAGCTAGCTCCTACAATGAGCAGTTCTTC. As protein: CASSLSPGASSYNEQFF.

V is TRBV7-9 and J is TRBJ2-5, with TRBD1 identical over 9 bases. Germline V gene lookup returns CDR1 SEHNR and CDR2 FQNEAQ (reference sequence). CDR3 length: 16 amino acids. Unmatched junction bases numbered 6, after V lost 0 bases and J lost 4 bases. CDR3 DNA sequence: TGTGCCAGCAGCTTAGCGCCCGGGACAGGGAGAGAGACCCAGTACTTC. As protein: CASSLAPGTGRETQYF. Full variable domain (outside the CDR3, taken from reference TRBV7-9 and TRBJ2-5): DTGVSQNPRHKITKRGQNVTFRCDPISEHNRLYWYRQTLGQGPEFLTYFQNEAQLEKSRLLSDRFSAERPKGSFSTLEIQRTEQGDSAMYLCASSLAPGTGRETQYFGPGTRLLVL.

This clone was counted between two and nine times. The chain employs TRBV11-2 and TRBJ1-4; TRBD1 is a possible D gene (5 bases). From germline, CDR1 is SGHAT and CDR2 FQNNGV. The CDR3 spans 13 residues. The V gene lost 5 bases and the J gene lost 8 bases, with 12 bases spanning the gap. CDR3 in DNA: TGTGCCAGCAGCGCTGACAGCTTCGAAAAACTGTTTTTT. It yields the protein CASSADSFEKLFF. Full variable domain (rest looked up from reference TRBV11-2 and TRBJ1-4): EAGVAQSPRYKIIEKRQSVAFWCNPISGHATLYWYQQILGQGPKLLIQFQNNGVVDDSQLPKDRFSAERLKGVDSTLKIQPAKLEDSAVYLCASSADSFEKLFFGSGTQLSVL.

The chain links TRBV28 to TRBJ2-5; 9 nucleotides line up with TRBD2. CDR3 size: 15 residues. Germline CDR1 reads MDHEN; CDR2 reads SYDVKM. V lost 6 bases, J lost 5 bases, and 10 bases stayed unmatched. CDR3 residues: CASRRWTSETETQYF. In DNA, the CDR3 is TGTGCCAGCAGGAGATGGACTAGCGAAACGGAGACCCAGTACTTC.

The chain recombines TRBV7-3 with TRBJ1-3; TRBD1 matches at 9 bases. Germline V gives CDR1 SGHTA, CDR2 FQGTGA. There are 14 residues in the CDR3. V was pared by 9 bases and J by 0 bases, with 3 bases of the junction left unmatched. The CDR3 nucleotides read TGTGCCAGTAAACAGGGGGCCTCTGGAAACACCATATATTTT. Its protein is CASKQGASGNTIYF.

The V gene is TRBV6-5, the J gene TRBJ2-7; the match to TRBD1 covers 10 bases. Germline CDR1 is MNHEY and CDR2 is SVGAGI. The CDR3 is 15 residues long. V was clipped by 6 bases and J by 5 bases; unmatched bases: 10. The CDR3 reads CASRSGGQGFHEQYF. DNA for the CDR3: TGTGCCAGCAGGTCGGGGGGACAGGGGTTCCACGAGCAGTACTTC.

This chain connects TRBV28 to TRBJ1-5; 7 nucleotides agree with TRBD1. This CDR3 spans 14 amino acids. Germline V lookup: CDR1 MDHEN, CDR2 SYDVKM. V lost 6 bases, J lost 6 bases, and 8 bases stayed unmatched. DNA for the CDR3: TGTGCCAGCAGCCTTAACAGGGGTAGTCAGCCCCAGCATTTT. Translating gives CASSLNRGSQPQHF.